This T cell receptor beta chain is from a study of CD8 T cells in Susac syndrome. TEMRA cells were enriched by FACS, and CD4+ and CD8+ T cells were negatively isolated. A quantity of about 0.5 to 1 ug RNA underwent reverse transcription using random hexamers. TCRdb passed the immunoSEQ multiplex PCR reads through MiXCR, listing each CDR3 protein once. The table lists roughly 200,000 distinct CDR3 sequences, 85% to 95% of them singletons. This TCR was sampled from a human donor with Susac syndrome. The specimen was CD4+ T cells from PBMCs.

In nucleotides, the CDR3 is TGTGCCAGCACCGGGACCGCGAACACCGGGGAGCTGTTTTTT. Amino acids: CASTGTANTGELFF. This chain links TRBV7-2 with TRBJ2-2; D tentatively reads TRBD1 or TRBD2 (5 bases each). Germline V gene data show CDR1 as SGHTA and CDR2 as FQGNSA. The V gene lost 7 bases and the J gene lost 0 bases, with 9 bases spanning the gap. CDR3 length equals 14 residues.